The sequence of this TCR beta chain was determined in a study of T cells in Graves' hyperthyroidism and ophthalmopathy. Turning to the study itself: Peripheral blood was acquired at first diagnosis, ahead of any therapy whatsoever.

Many counts were recorded for this clonotype. Regions amplified from RNA transcripts were the TCR beta CDR3 regions. First-round RT-PCR with HTBI primers amplified the TCR CDR3 region. From the multiplex PCR reads, TCRdb called clonotypes with MiXCR, one entry per CDR3 protein. The data contain over 200,000 distinct CDR3 sequences, around 19% of them singletons. Hyperthyroidism patients were newly diagnosed, had disease duration under 2 months, and were aged 18 to 65 years. Diagnostic assessment was based on clinical symptoms, serum thyroxine and TRAb, thyroid ultrasound and orbital computed tomography. Cells are PBMCs isolated from roughly 9.3 ml of fresh blood. The CDR3 consists of 14 residues. Trimming removed 1 base at V and 11 bases at J, with 17 bases between.

The source of this sequence is a man aged 40-49 years with Graves' hyperthyroidism. Sequences were obtained from blood. This rearrangement joins TRBV12-3 or TRBV12-4 to TRBJ2-5; D possibly corresponds to TRBD1 (6 bases). CDR3 in DNA: TGTGCCAGCAGTTTAGAACCCTACAGGGCTCAACAGTACTTC. Translation: CASSLEPYRAQQYF.